Below are 6 T cell receptor beta chains sequenced from a single sample in a study of blood T cells in healthy people across ages. Next came a second PCR, run for about 6 to 12 cycles, which used a sample-barcoded 5' primer along with a J-beta primer mix. TCRdb reprocessed the 5' RACE reads via MiXCR and lists one record per CDR3 protein. The profile shows hundreds of thousands of distinct CDR3 sequences, under 65% of them singletons. Material for sequencing was blood. These receptors all come from a man aged 55 to 70 in good health.

The chain carries TRBV2 and TRBJ1-2, with a possible D match to TRBD1 (6 bases). This CDR3 spans 18 amino acids. Germline V gene sequence: CDR1 SNHLY, CDR2 FYNNEI. Deletions cut 2 bases from V and 4 bases from J, with 23 bases between. CDR3 DNA sequence: TGTGCCAGCAGTGAACTGGGGCAGGGACAATCGTTAGGCTATGGCTACACCTTC. Residues: CASSELGQGQSLGYGYTF.

This clonotype has only a few counts. The chain recombines TRBV7-8 with TRBJ2-2; TRBD1 matches 9 bases. Germline CDR1 reads SGHVS; CDR2 reads FQNEAQ. This CDR3 is built from 15 residues. The V and J ends lost 5 bases and 0 bases, in that order; junction bases with no gene match: 1. The CDR3 nucleotides are TGTGCCAGCAGCCGGACAGGGGCGAACACCGGGGAGCTGTTTTTT. Residues: CASSRTGANTGELFF.

The chain joins TRBV20-1 to TRBJ2-5; D may be TRBD1 (5 bases). Germline-derived CDR1 and CDR2 are DFQATT and SNEGSKA (reference sequence). Between the trimmed V and J ends, which lost 6 bases and 4 bases, there was a span of 18 bases. This CDR3 has 14 residues. The CDR3 loop is CSAPLILGPETQYF. As DNA, the CDR3 is TGCAGTGCCCCGCTAATCCTGGGGCCAGAGACCCAGTACTTC.

This clonotype has just one count. The chain links TRBV24-1 to TRBJ2-3, with D uncertain. The V gene's germline CDR1 is KGHDR and CDR2 SFDVKD. Trimming cost V 9 bases and J 8 bases, with 14 bases left between them. This CDR3 spans 12 amino acids. Here the CDR3 reads CATAVPGGTQYF. CDR3 nucleotides: TGTGCCACCGCAGTCCCAGGTGGTACGCAGTATTTT.

This chain links TRBV4-2 with TRBJ2-1, with TRBD2 matching 8 bases. The CDR3 has 17 amino acids. J gave up 2 bases and V 0 bases, and 6 bases lay outside the gene matches. Germline CDR1 and CDR2: LGHNA and YNFKEQ. CDR3 loop: CASSQDRSGGPYNEQFF. In DNA form, the CDR3 reads TGTGCCAGCAGCCAAGACCGAAGCGGGGGCCCCTACAATGAGCAGTTCTTC.

The table lists this clonotype with a few counts. This chain links TRBV5-6 with TRBJ1-6; D is unclear. V was clipped by 0 bases and J by 7 bases, with 8 bases between them. Germline assignment: CDR1 SGHDT and CDR2 YYEEEE. CDR3 size: 14 residues. This chain's CDR3 is CASSLGQPNSPLHF. CDR3 coding DNA: TGTGCCAGCAGCTTGGGTCAGCCGAATTCACCCCTCCACTTT. The full variable domain, in which reference TRBV5-6 and TRBJ1-6 provide the parts outside the CDR3, is DAGVTQSPTHLIKTRGQQVTLRCSPKSGHDTVSWYQQALGQGPQFIFQYYEEEERQRGNFPDRFSGHQFPNYSSELNVNALLLGDSALYLCASSLGQPNSPLHFGNGTRLTVT.